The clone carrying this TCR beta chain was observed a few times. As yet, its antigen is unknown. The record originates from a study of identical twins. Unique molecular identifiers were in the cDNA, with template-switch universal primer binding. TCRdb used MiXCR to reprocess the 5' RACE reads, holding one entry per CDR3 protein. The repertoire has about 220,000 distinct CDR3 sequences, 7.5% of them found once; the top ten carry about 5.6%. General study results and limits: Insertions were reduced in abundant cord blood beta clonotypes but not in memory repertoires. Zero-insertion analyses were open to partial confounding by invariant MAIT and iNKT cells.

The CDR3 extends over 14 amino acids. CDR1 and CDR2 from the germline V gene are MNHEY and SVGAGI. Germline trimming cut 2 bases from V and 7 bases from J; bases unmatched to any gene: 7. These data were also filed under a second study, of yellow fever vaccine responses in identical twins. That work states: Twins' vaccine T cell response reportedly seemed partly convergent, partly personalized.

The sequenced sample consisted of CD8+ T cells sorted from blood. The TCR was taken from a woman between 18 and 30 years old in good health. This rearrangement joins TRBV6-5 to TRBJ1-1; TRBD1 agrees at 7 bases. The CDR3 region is CASSYALGTDEAFF. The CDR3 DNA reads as TGTGCCAGCAGTTACGCCTTGGGGACAGATGAAGCTTTCTTT.